The source of this T cell receptor (beta chain) is a study of cytomegalovirus exposure and HLA in healthy donors. Findings and limits, study-wide: According to the study, roughly 160 TCR beta chains were cytomegalovirus-associated.

The primer mix had 60 Vbeta and 13 Jbeta primers. Repertoires were generated with immunoSEQ multiplex PCR, while TCRdb's copy carries only in-frame clones and drops some. This sample yields some 170,000 clones, of which approximately 76% are seen a single time; 1.3% to 1.5% belongs to the top ten. In regard to this clone: What it binds is not known.

Nominally healthy donors were sampled, though unrecorded immune exposures were likely. Per germline, CDR1 SGHRS and CDR2 YFSETQ. Trimming removed 0 bases at V and 4 bases at J, with 14 bases between. This CDR3 has 16 residues. J is TRBJ1-3 and V is TRBV5-1, with D maybe TRBD1 (6 bases). This TCR was recovered from a man between 60 and 75 years old in good health and CMV-seronegative. The material sequenced was PBMCs. CDR3 region: CASSLGGQGMGNTIYF. CDR3 DNA sequence: TGCGCCAGCAGCTTGGGGGGACAAGGGATGGGAAACACCATATATTTT.